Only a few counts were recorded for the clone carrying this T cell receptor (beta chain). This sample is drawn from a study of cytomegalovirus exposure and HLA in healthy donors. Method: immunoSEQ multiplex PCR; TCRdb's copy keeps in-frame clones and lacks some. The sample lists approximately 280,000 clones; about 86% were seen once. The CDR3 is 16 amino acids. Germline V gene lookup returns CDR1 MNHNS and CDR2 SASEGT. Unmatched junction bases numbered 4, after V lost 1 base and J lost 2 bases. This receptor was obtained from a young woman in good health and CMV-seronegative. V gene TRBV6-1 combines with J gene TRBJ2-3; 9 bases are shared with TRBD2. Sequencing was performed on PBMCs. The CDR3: CASSEVLAGATDTQYF. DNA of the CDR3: TGTGCCAGCAGTGAAGTTTTAGCGGGAGCCACAGATACGCAGTATTTT.